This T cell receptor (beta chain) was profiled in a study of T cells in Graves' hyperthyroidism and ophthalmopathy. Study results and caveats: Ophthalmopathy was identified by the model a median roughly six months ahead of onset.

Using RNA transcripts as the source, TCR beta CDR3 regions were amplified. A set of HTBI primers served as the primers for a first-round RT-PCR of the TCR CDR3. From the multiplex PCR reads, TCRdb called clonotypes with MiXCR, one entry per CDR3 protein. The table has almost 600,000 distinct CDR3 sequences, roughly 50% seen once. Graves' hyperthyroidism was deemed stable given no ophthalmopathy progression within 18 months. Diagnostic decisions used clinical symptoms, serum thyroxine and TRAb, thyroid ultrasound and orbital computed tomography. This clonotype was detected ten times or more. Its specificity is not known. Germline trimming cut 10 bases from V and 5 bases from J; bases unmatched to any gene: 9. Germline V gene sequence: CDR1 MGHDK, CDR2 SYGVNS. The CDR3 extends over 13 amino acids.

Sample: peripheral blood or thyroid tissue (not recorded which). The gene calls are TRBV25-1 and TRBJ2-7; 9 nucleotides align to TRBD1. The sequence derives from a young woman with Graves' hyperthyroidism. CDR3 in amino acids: CATLETGGNEQYF. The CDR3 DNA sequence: TGTGCCACCCTTGAGACAGGGGGGAACGAGCAGTACTTC.